One and the same sample provided the 32 T cell receptor beta chains below, sequenced in a study of control samples from healthy donors and cancer patients. Here immunoSEQ multiplex PCR was the method, and the copy in TCRdb shows in-frame clones only, minus some. The sample carries roughly 130,000 clones, less than 95% recorded once. Input material: blood. Source of these receptors: a man aged 18 to 30 in good health.

The rearrangement joins TRBV6-6 to TRBJ2-1; D gene uncertain. V lost 10 bases and J lost 7, with 11 bases in between. Germline V gene lookup returns CDR1 MNHNY and CDR2 SVGAGI (reference sequence). The CDR3 runs 11 residues. The CDR3 DNA follows: TGTGCCACCTCCCTTTCTAATGAGCAGTTCTTC. It is translated as CATSLSNEQFF.

The chain joins TRBV15 to TRBJ2-3, with 10 bases fitting TRBD2. CDR1 is LNHNV, CDR2 YYDKDF, per germline (reference sequence). The CDR3 runs to 17 residues. The J segment lost 3 bases and the V segment lost 0 bases, leaving 6 bases of the junction unmatched. Written as DNA, the CDR3 is TGTGCCACCAGCAGAGATCCGCCTAGCGGGGGAACAGATACGCAGTATTTT. Its translation: CATSRDPPSGGTDTQYF. Full variable domain (missing parts from reference TRBV15 and TRBJ2-3): DAMVIQNPRYQVTQFGKPVTLSCSQTLNHNVMYWYQQKSSQAPKLLFHYYDKDFNNEADTPDNFQSRRPNTSFCFLDIRSPGLGDTAMYLCATSRDPPSGGTDTQYFGPGTRLTVL.

The chain combines TRBV4-1 with TRBJ2-2, with 7 positions matching TRBD1. V gave up 3 bases and J gave up 3 bases; unmatched junction bases: 4. This CDR3 is built from 15 residues. Germline-derived CDR1 and CDR2 are MGHRA and YSYEKL. The CDR3: CASSQWTGHTGELFF. The DNA for the CDR3 is TGCGCCAGCAGCCAGTGGACAGGCCACACCGGGGAGCTGTTTTTT.

The J gene is TRBJ1-6, the V gene TRBV3-1 (or the pseudogene TRBV3-2); D may be TRBD1 (6 bases). The V end was cut by 0 bases, the J end by 10 bases, with 22 bases between. This CDR3 spans 18 amino acids. The germline CDR1 and CDR2 sequences are LGHDT and YNNKEL (reference sequence). CDR3 bases: TGTGCCAGCAGCCAAGAATGGTGGACAGAAACTCGGCGGTCACCCCTCCACTTT. Translating gives CASSQEWWTETRRSPLHF.

V gene TRBV5-4 combines with J gene TRBJ1-2; 11 positions match TRBD1. This CDR3 region has 17 residues. Germline lookup yields CDR1 SGHNT and CDR2 YYREEE (reference sequence). J gave up 7 bases and V 0 bases, and 11 bases lay outside the gene matches. In DNA form, the CDR3 reads TGTGCCAGCAGCTTGGCCCGTGGGACAGGGGGAGCCCTTGGCTACACCTTC. Its translation: CASSLARGTGGALGYTF.

J is TRBJ1-1 and V is TRBV12-5; D is ambiguous. Germline V gene data show CDR1 as LGHNT and CDR2 as FRNRAP. Trimming cost V 5 bases and J 0 bases, with 16 bases left between them. This CDR3 is built from 16 residues. CDR3 DNA: TGTGCTAGTGGTCCCCCAGGCCCGGATATGAACACTGAAGCTTTCTTT. It encodes CASGPPGPDMNTEAFF.

This chain links TRBV28 with TRBJ2-5; a possible D gene is TRBD2 (7 bases). The CDR3 has 16 residues. Looked up from germline, CDR1 is MDHEN and CDR2 is SYDVKM. The ends were cut back, 3 bases at V and 2 bases at J, with 16 bases in the middle. The chain's CDR3 is CASSFAGRGGQETQYF. As DNA, the CDR3 is TGTGCCAGCAGTTTCGCAGGGAGGGGGGGGCAAGAGACCCAGTACTTC.

The chain is built from TRBV14 and TRBJ1-4; D gene unclear. The V gene's germline CDR1 is SGHDN and CDR2 FVKESK. The V end lost 5 bases, the J end lost 2 bases, and 12 bases lay between the germline ends. The CDR3 contains 15 residues. The CDR3 region is CASSTRGRTNEKLFF. CDR3 DNA sequence: TGTGCCAGCAGCACTCGAGGACGGACTAATGAAAAACTGTTTTTT.

This clone was found once. This chain connects TRBV12-3 or TRBV12-4 to TRBJ2-2, with no clear D. V shed 6 bases and J shed 8 bases, with 7 bases lying between them. This CDR3 has 11 amino acids. CDR3 in amino acids: CASRLKGELFF. The DNA for the CDR3 is TGTGCCAGCAGACTGAAGGGGGAGCTGTTTTTT.

The V and J genes are TRBV3-1 (or the pseudogene TRBV3-2) and TRBJ2-1; TRBD2 matches at 9 bases. The CDR3 is made up of 14 amino acids. J was trimmed by 10 bases and V by 5 bases; bases with no gene match: 9. Germline V gene lookup returns CDR1 LGHDT and CDR2 YNNKEL (reference sequence). CDR3: CASSETTSGEEQFF. The CDR3 coding sequence is TGTGCCAGCAGCGAGACGACTAGCGGAGAAGAGCAGTTCTTC.

The chain uses TRBV4-1 and TRBJ2-5, with TRBD2 matching over 11 bases. The CDR3 is made up of 18 amino acids. Trimming removed 0 bases from V and 5 bases from J; junction bases left unmatched: 11. Germline CDR1 and CDR2: MGHRA and YSYEKL. CDR3 nucleotide sequence: TGCGCCAGCAGCCAAGAAAACCCCGGGACTAGCGGCGGGGAGACCCAGTACTTC. This translates into CASSQENPGTSGGETQYF.

The gene calls are TRBV11-2 and TRBJ1-1; 7 bases line up with TRBD1. Germline V CDR1 and CDR2: SGHAT, FQNNGV. J was trimmed by 6 bases and V by 4 bases; bases with no gene match: 8. CDR3 length: 14 amino acids. CDR3 protein: CASSSPRQGPEAFF. The CDR3 DNA follows: TGTGCCAGCAGCTCCCCGCGACAGGGACCTGAAGCTTTCTTT.

Points on this clone: Additional DNA sequences in this sample encode the identical CDR3. This chain joins TRBV9 and TRBJ2-1; 9 positions agree with TRBD2. Germline trimming cut 4 bases from V and 8 bases from J; bases unmatched to any gene: 13. Germline V CDR1 and CDR2: SGDLS, YYNGEE. The CDR3 is made up of 16 amino acids. This chain's CDR3 is CASSTHRGRGGHEQFF. The CDR3 region has the DNA TGTGCCAGCAGCACCCACCGAGGGCGGGGGGGGCATGAGCAGTTCTTC.

V gene TRBV7-2 combines with J gene TRBJ1-4; unclear D gene. Between the trimmed V and J ends, which lost 1 base and 3 bases, there was a span of 9 bases. The CDR3 has 15 amino acids. Germline V lookup: CDR1 SGHTA, CDR2 FQGNSA. The CDR3 DNA follows: TGTGCCAGCAGCTTAGTAGCCGACCCTAATGAAAAACTGTTTTTT. Protein product: CASSLVADPNEKLFF.

This clone has just a few counts. This chain uses TRBV18 with TRBJ1-1, with 9 bases identical to TRBD1. In germline, CDR1 is KGHSH, CDR2 LQKENI. This CDR3 has 16 amino acids. V lost 2 bases to trimming and J lost 2 bases; unmatched junction nucleotides: 6. CDR3 residues: CASSPNRGRGNTEAFF. DNA for the CDR3: TGTGCCAGCTCACCAAACAGGGGGCGAGGAAACACTGAAGCTTTCTTT.

This rearrangement joins TRBV14 to TRBJ2-5; 8 nucleotides line up with TRBD1. The CDR3 consists of 14 residues. V shed 5 bases, J shed 7 bases, and the junction held 9 bases outside the gene matches. The germline V gene has CDR1 SGHDN and CDR2 FVKESK. CDR3 coding DNA: TGTGCCAGCAGCAGCTGGACAGGGCTGGGGACCCAGTACTTC. The encoded protein is CASSSWTGLGTQYF.

The rearrangement uses TRBV18 and TRBJ2-3, with 9 bases aligning to TRBD1. Trimming at V came to 3 bases and at J to 3 bases, leaving 1 base not matched to a gene. Germline CDR1 is KGHSH and CDR2 is LQKENI. The CDR3 runs 14 residues. The DNA of the CDR3 is TGTGCCAGCTCACCTGGACAGGGGACAGATACGCAGTATTTT. Translated, it gives CASSPGQGTDTQYF. Based on the CDR3 plus reference TRBV18 and TRBJ2-3, the full variable domain is NAGVMQNPRHLVRRRGQEARLRCSPMKGHSHVYWYRQLPEEGLKFMVYLQKENIIDESGMPKERFSAEFPKEGPSILRIQQVVRGDSAAYFCASSPGQGTDTQYFGPGTRLTVL.

This chain links TRBV27 with TRBJ2-5; a possible D gene is TRBD1 (6 bases). The germline gives CDR1 MNHEY, CDR2 SMNVEV (reference sequence). V lost 5 bases and J lost 5, with 15 bases in between. This CDR3 contains 14 residues. The CDR3 nucleotides are TGTGCCAGCAGTGCACAAGGGGGAGAGGAGACCCAGTACTTC. Its translation is CASSAQGGEETQYF.

In this sample, this clone turned up once. The chain recombines TRBV2 with TRBJ1-6; D perhaps matches TRBD1 (6 bases). Germline CDR1 SNHLY, CDR2 FYNNEI. Trimming stripped 1 base from V and 5 bases from J, with 12 bases between. This CDR3 has 16 amino acids. This CDR3 is CASSEEGTLNNSPLHF. CDR3 DNA: TGTGCCAGCAGTGAAGAGGGGACACTTAATAATTCACCCCTCCACTTT.

J is TRBJ1-1 and V is TRBV4-2; D unresolved. This CDR3 has 15 amino acids. Germline CDR1 LGHNA, CDR2 YNFKEQ. The ends were cut back, 0 bases at V and 0 bases at J, with 8 bases in the middle. In DNA, the CDR3 is TGTGCCAGCAGCCAAGATCCACTCATGAACACTGAAGCTTTCTTT. Encoded protein: CASSQDPLMNTEAFF.

V gene TRBV11-3 combines with J gene TRBJ2-1; 9 positions match TRBD1. Per the germline V gene, CDR1 is SGHNT and CDR2 is YENEEA. The ends lost 5 bases at V and 6 bases at J; junction bases unmatched: 11. The CDR3 has 16 amino acids. The CDR3 is CASSRGGTGSRNEQFF. CDR3 nucleotide sequence: TGTGCCAGCAGCCGAGGGGGGACAGGGAGCCGCAATGAGCAGTTCTTC.

The rearrangement links TRBV5-1 to TRBJ1-1; D is perhaps TRBD1 (6 bases). V lost 4 bases, J lost 4 bases, and 14 bases lay in between. Germline V gene lookup returns CDR1 SGHRS and CDR2 YFSETQ. The CDR3 runs to 14 residues. CDR3 sequence: CASSIQGYATEAFF. Here the CDR3 DNA reads TGCGCCAGCAGCATACAGGGATACGCCACTGAAGCTTTCTTT.

The V gene is TRBV12-5, the J gene TRBJ2-7; 9 nucleotides agree with TRBD2. V was pared by 2 bases and J by 3 bases, with 5 bases of the junction left unmatched. This CDR3 region has 15 residues. CDR1 and CDR2 from the germline V gene are LGHNT and FRNRAP. CDR3 coding DNA: TGTGCTAGTGGTTTGTGGGCGGGGGGGATCTACGAGCAGTACTTC. Residues: CASGLWAGGIYEQYF.

The rearrangement uses TRBV30 and TRBJ1-2, with D unclear. This CDR3 contains 13 residues. Germline assignment: CDR1 GTSNPN and CDR2 SVGIG (reference sequence). V lost 0 bases and J lost 8, with 13 bases in between. Here the CDR3 DNA reads TGTGCCTGGAGTGTAAAAGCTATCGGAGGCTACACCTTC. This translates into CAWSVKAIGGYTF.

V is TRBV15 and J is TRBJ2-5; D remains unclear. The length of the CDR3 is 14 residues. Germline values: CDR1 LNHNV, CDR2 YYDKDF (reference sequence). V was shortened by 5 bases and J by 2 bases, with 12 bases between the two germline ends. This chain's CDR3 is CATSPSSIQETQYF. The CDR3 DNA is TGTGCCACCAGCCCCTCTTCGATACAAGAGACCCAGTACTTC. The variable domain in full, with the rest retrieved from reference TRBV15 and TRBJ2-5, is DAMVIQNPRYQVTQFGKPVTLSCSQTLNHNVMYWYQQKSSQAPKLLFHYYDKDFNNEADTPDNFQSRRPNTSFCFLDIRSPGLGDTAMYLCATSPSSIQETQYFGPGTRLLVL.

The chain carries TRBV15 and TRBJ2-7, with 9 bases identical to TRBD2. Germline assignment: CDR1 LNHNV and CDR2 YYDKDF (reference sequence). The CDR3 has 13 residues. Losses at the gene ends were 7 bases for V and 3 bases for J; bases not matched to a gene: 4. CDR3 protein: CATTEAGGYEQYF. The CDR3 DNA follows: TGTGCCACCACAGAAGCGGGGGGCTACGAGCAGTACTTC.

This chain joins TRBV9 and TRBJ2-1, with 10 positions matching TRBD2. V shed 4 bases, J shed 0 bases, and the junction held 4 bases outside the gene matches. The germline gives CDR1 SGDLS, CDR2 YYNGEE. The CDR3 has 16 residues. This chain's CDR3 is CASSSSGGGSYNEQFF. CDR3 DNA: TGTGCCAGCAGCTCGAGCGGGGGGGGCTCCTACAATGAGCAGTTCTTC.

This chain links TRBV24-1 with TRBJ2-7, with 10 bases identical to TRBD1. CDR1 and CDR2 from the germline V gene are KGHDR and SFDVKD. Losses at the gene ends were 1 base for V and 4 bases for J; bases not matched to a gene: 3. The CDR3 runs 15 residues. CDR3 coding DNA: TGTGCCACCAGTGATTTTTCGGACAGGGGGTACGAGCAGTACTTC. The encoded protein is CATSDFSDRGYEQYF.

The V gene is TRBV6-5, the J gene TRBJ1-1, with 9 bases identical to TRBD1. The CDR3 has 15 residues. Germline assignment: CDR1 MNHEY and CDR2 SVGAGI. Unmatched junction bases numbered 3, after V lost 4 bases and J lost 0 bases. The CDR3 spells CASSLTGGLNTEAFF. CDR3 in DNA: TGTGCCAGCAGTTTGACAGGGGGTTTGAACACTGAAGCTTTCTTT.

This chain uses TRBV5-1 with TRBJ1-2; perhaps TRBD1 as D (6 bases). V lost 4 bases and J lost 2, with 9 bases in between. The CDR3 spans 13 residues. Germline V gives CDR1 SGHRS, CDR2 YFSETQ. This chain's CDR3 is CASSRQANYGYTF. CDR3 nucleotides: TGCGCCAGCAGCCGACAGGCGAACTATGGCTACACCTTC.

The CDR3 is CASTSRVDTQYF. CDR3 bases: TGTGCCAGCACCTCCAGGGTAGATACGCAGTATTTT. The V and J genes are TRBV27 and TRBJ2-3; weak D call: TRBD1 (5 bases). V lost 7 bases, J lost 5 bases, and 10 bases lay in between. CDR1 MNHEY and CDR2 SMNVEV come from the germline V gene (reference sequence). CDR3 length equals 12 residues.

V and J are TRBV9 and TRBJ1-4, with D possibly TRBD1 on 5 matching bases. Germline V CDR1 and CDR2: SGDLS, YYNGEE. V was shortened by 4 bases and J by 7 bases, with 20 bases between the two germline ends. CDR3 size: 16 residues. This CDR3 is CASSPGDSPGVEKLFF. The CDR3 nucleotides are TGTGCCAGCAGCCCTGGGGACTCACCGGGCGTTGAAAAACTGTTTTTT.